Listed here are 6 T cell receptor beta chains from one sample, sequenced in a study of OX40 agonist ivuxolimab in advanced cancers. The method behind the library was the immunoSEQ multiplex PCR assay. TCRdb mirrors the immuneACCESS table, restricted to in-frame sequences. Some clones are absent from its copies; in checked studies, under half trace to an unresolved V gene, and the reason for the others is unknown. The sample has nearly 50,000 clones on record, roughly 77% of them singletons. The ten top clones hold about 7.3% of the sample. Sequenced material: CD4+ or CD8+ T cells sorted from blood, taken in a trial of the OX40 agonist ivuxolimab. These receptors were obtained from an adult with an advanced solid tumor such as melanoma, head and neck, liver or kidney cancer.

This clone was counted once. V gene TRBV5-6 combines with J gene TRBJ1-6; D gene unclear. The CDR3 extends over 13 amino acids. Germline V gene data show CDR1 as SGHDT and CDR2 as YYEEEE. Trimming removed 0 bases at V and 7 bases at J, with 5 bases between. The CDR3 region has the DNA TGTGCCAGCAGCTTGGATTGGAATTCACCCCTCCACTTT. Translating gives CASSLDWNSPLHF.

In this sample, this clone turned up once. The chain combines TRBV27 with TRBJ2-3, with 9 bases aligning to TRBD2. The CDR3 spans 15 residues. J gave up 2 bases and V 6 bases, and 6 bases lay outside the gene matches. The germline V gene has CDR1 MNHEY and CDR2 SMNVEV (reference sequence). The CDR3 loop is CASRPPGLATDTQYF. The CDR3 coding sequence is TGTGCCAGCAGACCTCCGGGACTAGCCACAGATACGCAGTATTTT.

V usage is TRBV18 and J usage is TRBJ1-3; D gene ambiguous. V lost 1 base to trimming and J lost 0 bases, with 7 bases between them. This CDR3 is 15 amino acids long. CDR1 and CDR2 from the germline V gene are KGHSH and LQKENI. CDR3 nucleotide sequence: TGTGCCAGCTCACCACTGCTAAACTCTGGAAACACCATATATTTT. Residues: CASSPLLNSGNTIYF.

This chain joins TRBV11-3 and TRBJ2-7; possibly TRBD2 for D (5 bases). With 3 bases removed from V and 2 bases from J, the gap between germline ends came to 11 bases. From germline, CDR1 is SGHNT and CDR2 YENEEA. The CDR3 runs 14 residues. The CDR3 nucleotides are TGTGCCAGCAGCTTCTATCAGCGGACCTACGAGCAGTACTTC. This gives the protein CASSFYQRTYEQYF.

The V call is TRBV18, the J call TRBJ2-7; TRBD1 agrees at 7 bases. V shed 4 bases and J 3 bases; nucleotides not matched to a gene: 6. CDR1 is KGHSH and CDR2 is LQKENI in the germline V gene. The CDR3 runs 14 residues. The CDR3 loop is CASSRSGTVYEQYF. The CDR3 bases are TGTGCCAGCTCACGATCCGGGACAGTCTACGAGCAGTACTTC.

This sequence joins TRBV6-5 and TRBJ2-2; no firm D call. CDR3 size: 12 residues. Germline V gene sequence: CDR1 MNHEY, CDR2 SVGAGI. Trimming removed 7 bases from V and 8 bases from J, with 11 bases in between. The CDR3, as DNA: TGTGCCAGCACCGCTAGTACGGGGGAGCTGTTTTTT. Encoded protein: CASTASTGELFF.